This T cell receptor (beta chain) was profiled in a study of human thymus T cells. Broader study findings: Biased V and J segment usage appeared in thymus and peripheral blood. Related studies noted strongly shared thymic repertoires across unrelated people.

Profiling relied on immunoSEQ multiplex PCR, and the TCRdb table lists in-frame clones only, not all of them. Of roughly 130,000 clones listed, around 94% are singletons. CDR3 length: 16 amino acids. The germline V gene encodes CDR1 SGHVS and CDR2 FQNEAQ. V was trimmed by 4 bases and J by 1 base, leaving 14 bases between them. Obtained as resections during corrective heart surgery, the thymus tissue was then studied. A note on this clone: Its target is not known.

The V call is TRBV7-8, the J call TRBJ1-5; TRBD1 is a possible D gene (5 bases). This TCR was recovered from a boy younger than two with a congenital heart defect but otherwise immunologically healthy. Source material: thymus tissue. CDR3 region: CASSWGTGGSNQPQHF. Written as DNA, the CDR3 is TGTGCCAGCAGCTGGGGGACTGGGGGAAGCAATCAGCCCCAGCATTTT.